This T cell receptor (beta chain) was captured in a study of immune heterogeneity within non-small cell lung tumors. Each sample used 550 to 650 ng of genomic DNA from bulk tumor tissue. Biopsies, several per primary tumor and spaced far apart, were collected during surgery. Enrolled patients presented with newly diagnosed, previously untreated non-small cell lung cancer and underwent curative surgery. The germline V gene encodes CDR1 GTSNPN and CDR2 SVGIG (reference sequence). Trimming cost V 1 base and J 15 bases; bases outside gene matches: 9. The CDR3 has 12 amino acids. The authors amplified TCR beta CDR3 by multiplex PCR with 32 V and 13 J primers. One entry per CDR3 protein, called by TCRdb with MiXCR from the multiplex PCR reads. Of 4,500 or so distinct CDR3 sequences in the sample, about 34% were seen once.

The sequence derives from a woman between 45 and 60 years old with non-small cell lung cancer. The rearrangement joins TRBV30 to TRBJ2-1; 7 nucleotides match TRBD2. The sample comprised lung tumor tissue. CDR3 sequence reads: CAWSGTVQRGFF. DNA for the CDR3: TGTGCCTGGAGTGGGACGGTCCAGCGGGGGTTCTTC.